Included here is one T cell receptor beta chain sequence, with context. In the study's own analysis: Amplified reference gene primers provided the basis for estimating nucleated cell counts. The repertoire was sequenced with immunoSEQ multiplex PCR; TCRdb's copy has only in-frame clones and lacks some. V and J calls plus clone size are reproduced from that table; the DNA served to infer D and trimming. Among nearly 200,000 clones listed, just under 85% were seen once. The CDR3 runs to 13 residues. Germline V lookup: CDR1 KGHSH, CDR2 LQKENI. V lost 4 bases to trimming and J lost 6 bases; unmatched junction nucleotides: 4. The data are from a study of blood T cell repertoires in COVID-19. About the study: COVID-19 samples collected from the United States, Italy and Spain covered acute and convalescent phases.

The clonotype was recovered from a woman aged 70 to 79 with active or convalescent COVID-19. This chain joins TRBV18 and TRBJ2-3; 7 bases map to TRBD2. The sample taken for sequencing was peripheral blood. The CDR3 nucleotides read TGTGCCAGCTCACACACTAGCGTTGATACGCAGTATTTT. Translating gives CASSHTSVDTQYF.